This is a list of T cell receptor beta chains from one sample in a study of blood T cell repertoires in COVID-19. Assay used: immunoSEQ multiplex PCR; TCRdb lists only in-frame clones, some missing. The data hold 81,000 or so clones, with 75% to 90% observed a single time. The sequenced sample consisted of peripheral blood. Receptors originate from a man between 70 and 80 years old with active or convalescent COVID-19. Each CDR3 is given with its conserved first and last residue. Fields, in order: D gene, J gene, clone size, V gene, CDR3 DNA, CDR3 protein. D genes are given only for firm matches. Only part of the rows carry a size: once, few, many, or a class if the clone is expanded.

d_gene: TRBD1; j_gene: TRBJ1-2; abundance: NA; v_gene: TRBV5-6; CDR3nt: TGTGCCAGCAGCGACAAGGCGGTCGGGACAGGGCCCTATGGCTACACCTTC; CDR3aa: CASSDKAVGTGPYGYTF
d_gene: NA; j_gene: TRBJ2-1; abundance: NA; v_gene: TRBV5-4; CDR3nt: TGTGCCAGCAGCCCGGGAGGGGGCGAGAGCTCCTACAATGAGCAGTTCTTC; CDR3aa: CASSPGGGESSYNEQFF
d_gene: TRBD1; j_gene: TRBJ1-3; abundance: NA; v_gene: TRBV18; CDR3nt: TGTGCCAGCTCACCGGGACAGGGAGGAGGAAACACCATATATTTT; CDR3aa: CASSPGQGGGNTIYF
d_gene: TRBD1; j_gene: TRBJ1-5; abundance: NA; v_gene: TRBV6-2/TRBV6-3; CDR3nt: TGTGCCAGCAGCGAGGGACAGGGACGTTGGTATCAGCCCCAGCATTTT; CDR3aa: CASSEGQGRWYQPQHF
d_gene: NA; j_gene: TRBJ1-2; abundance: NA; v_gene: TRBV7-2; CDR3nt: TGTGCCAGCAGCTGGACTGGGGGGGGCTCCGGGAATGGCTACACCTTC; CDR3aa: CASSWTGGGSGNGYTF
d_gene: NA; j_gene: TRBJ1-3; abundance: NA; v_gene: TRBV13; CDR3nt: TGTGCCAGCAGCTTAAGATCTTACCTACCTGGAAACACCATATATTTT; CDR3aa: CASSLRSYLPGNTIYF
d_gene: TRBD1; j_gene: TRBJ2-2; abundance: NA; v_gene: TRBV5-8; CDR3nt: TGTGCCAGCAGCCCCAGGGGGCGGTTCACCGGGGAGCTGTTTTTT; CDR3aa: CASSPRGRFTGELFF
d_gene: NA; j_gene: TRBJ2-1; abundance: NA; v_gene: TRBV6-2/TRBV6-3; CDR3nt: TGTGCCAGCAGTTACCTGTTTGTCGATGAGCAGTTCTTC; CDR3aa: CASSYLFVDEQFF
d_gene: NA; j_gene: TRBJ2-5; abundance: NA; v_gene: TRBV5-6; CDR3nt: TGTGCCAGCACTGGGGCCGAAGAGACCCAGTACTTC; CDR3aa: CASTGAEETQYF
d_gene: TRBD1; j_gene: TRBJ2-7; abundance: once; v_gene: TRBV7-9; CDR3nt: TGTGCCAGCAGACTAAACCTGGACAGGGTGCACGAGCAGTACTTC; CDR3aa: CASRLNLDRVHEQYF
d_gene: NA; j_gene: TRBJ1-2; abundance: NA; v_gene: TRBV7-2; CDR3nt: TGTGCCAGCACAGTGGCAGGTATTAACTATGGCTACACCTTC; CDR3aa: CASTVAGINYGYTF
d_gene: TRBD2; j_gene: TRBJ2-5; abundance: NA; v_gene: TRBV7-9; CDR3nt: TGTGCCAGCAGCATCCTTCGACTAGCGGGAGTACAAGAGACCCAGTACTTC; CDR3aa: CASSILRLAGVQETQYF
d_gene: TRBD1; j_gene: TRBJ2-6; abundance: once; v_gene: TRBV9; CDR3nt: TGTGCCAGCAGCGTTCCGGGACAGGGTGCCTCTGGGGCCAACGTCCTGACTTTC; CDR3aa: CASSVPGQGASGANVLTF